The next 10 T cell receptor beta chains were all read from a single sample in a study of T cells in Graves' hyperthyroidism and ophthalmopathy. Template material for amplifying TCR beta CDR3 regions consisted of RNA transcripts. The study used the HTBI primer set for a first-round RT-PCR of the TCR CDR3. TCRdb used MiXCR to reprocess the multiplex PCR reads, holding one entry per CDR3 protein. Among approximately 530,000 distinct CDR3 sequences listed, approximately 15% were seen once. The sample comprised blood. The receptors shown here come from a woman under 30 with Graves' hyperthyroidism.

This rearrangement joins TRBV29-1 to TRBJ1-3; 10 nucleotides line up with TRBD1. This CDR3 region has 14 residues. Germline V gene lookup returns CDR1 SQVTM and CDR2 ANQGSEA. V shed 7 bases, J shed 0 bases, and the junction held 3 bases outside the gene matches. CDR3 coding DNA: TGCAGCGCCGGGACAGGGGCCTCTGGAAACACCATATATTTT. Its protein product is CSAGTGASGNTIYF.

The sample holds a few counts of this clonotype. The chain joins TRBV13 to TRBJ2-7; 7 nucleotides align to TRBD2. Germline V gene data show CDR1 as PRHDT and CDR2 as FYEKMQ (reference sequence). Losses at the gene ends were 0 bases for V and 0 bases for J; bases not matched to a gene: 11. The CDR3 has 18 residues. CDR3 coding DNA: TGTGCCAGCAGCTTAGGCGGGGGAGGGACTATGAGCTCCTACGAGCAGTACTTC. It codes for CASSLGGGGTMSSYEQYF.

Ten or more counts support this clonotype. This rearrangement joins TRBV12-3 or TRBV12-4 to TRBJ2-3, with D maybe TRBD1 (5 bases). The germline V and J ends were trimmed by 4 bases and 2 bases, with 10 bases remaining between them. CDR3 length: 14 residues. The CDR3 nucleotides are TGTGCCAGCAGTTGGCAGGGAAACACAGATACGCAGTATTTT. Its translation is CASSWQGNTDTQYF.

This clonotype was counted a few times. This chain connects TRBV6-1 to TRBJ2-1; possible D gene TRBD2, 6 bases. Germline V CDR1 and CDR2: MNHNS, SASEGT. V lost 5 bases and J 8 bases, leaving 10 bases between the germline ends. This CDR3 contains 12 residues. This chain's CDR3 is CASSPWGDEQFF. DNA of the CDR3: TGTGCCAGCAGTCCCTGGGGGGATGAGCAGTTCTTC.

V is TRBV18 and J is TRBJ1-1; D uncertain. This CDR3 is 16 amino acids long. Germline values: CDR1 KGHSH, CDR2 LQKENI. V was cut by 3 bases and J by 5 bases, with 19 bases left in between. CDR3 protein: CASSPGPPRAVTEAFF. The CDR3 nucleotides read TGTGCCAGCTCACCTGGACCGCCCCGGGCGGTAACTGAAGCTTTCTTT. The variable domain in full, with the rest retrieved from reference TRBV18 and TRBJ1-1, is NAGVMQNPRHLVRRRGQEARLRCSPMKGHSHVYWYRQLPEEGLKFMVYLQKENIIDESGMPKERFSAEFPKEGPSILRIQQVVRGDSAAYFCASSPGPPRAVTEAFFGQGTRLTVV.

This clonotype was counted ten times or more. The V and J genes are TRBV7-2 and TRBJ2-1; D ambiguous. Trimming took off 1 base at V and 6 bases at J, with 13 bases between the two ends. Germline V gene lookup returns CDR1 SGHTA and CDR2 FQGNSA. This CDR3 spans 15 amino acids. The CDR3 DNA is TGTGCCAGCAGCTTAGTCAGAGATACCCTCAATGAGCAGTTCTTC. This gives the protein CASSLVRDTLNEQFF.

This clonotype was observed many times. The chain is built from TRBV5-1 and TRBJ1-1, with D possibly being TRBD1 (6 bases). The CDR3 has 18 residues. CDR1 and CDR2 (germline): SGHRS, YFSETQ. The V and J ends lost 3 bases and 2 bases respectively, with 23 bases between them. CDR3 sequence: CASSSGRLRGQANTEAFF. The CDR3 bases are TGCGCCAGCAGCTCGGGTCGGCTACGGGGGCAGGCTAACACTGAAGCTTTCTTT.

V usage is TRBV15 and J usage is TRBJ1-6; D is uncertain. The germline V gene encodes CDR1 LNHNV and CDR2 YYDKDF (reference sequence). The CDR3 is 13 amino acids. V lost 9 bases, J lost 9 bases, and 15 bases lay in between. CDR3 in DNA: TGTGCCACGATCGGCCCCGAAGGTTCACCCCTCCACTTT. Its protein is CATIGPEGSPLHF. Drawing the rest from reference TRBV15 and TRBJ1-6, the complete variable domain is DAMVIQNPRYQVTQFGKPVTLSCSQTLNHNVMYWYQQKSSQAPKLLFHYYDKDFNNEADTPDNFQSRRPNTSFCFLDIRSPGLGDTAMYLCATIGPEGSPLHFGNGTRLTVT.

Many counts were recorded for this clonotype. In nucleotides, the CDR3 is TGTGCCAGCAGTTCCCGGGGGGTCCAGCCCCAGCATTTT. Protein product: CASSSRGVQPQHF. The gene calls are TRBV28 and TRBJ1-5; TRBD1 is a possible D gene (5 bases). CDR3 length equals 13 residues. V lost 4 bases to trimming and J lost 7 bases, with 11 bases between them. The germline V gene encodes CDR1 MDHEN and CDR2 SYDVKM.

Ten or more counts support this clonotype. V usage is TRBV18 and J usage is TRBJ2-1, with D hard to call. Germline values: CDR1 KGHSH, CDR2 LQKENI. There are 12 residues in the CDR3. Trimming pared 1 base from V and 9 bases from J, leaving 7 bases between. The CDR3 loop reads CASSPLATEQFF. In DNA, the CDR3 is TGTGCCAGCTCACCACTTGCGACTGAGCAGTTCTTC. Looking up the rest from reference TRBV18 and TRBJ2-1 gives the full variable domain: NAGVMQNPRHLVRRRGQEARLRCSPMKGHSHVYWYRQLPEEGLKFMVYLQKENIIDESGMPKERFSAEFPKEGPSILRIQQVVRGDSAAYFCASSPLATEQFFGPGTRLTVL.